This is a list of T cell receptor beta chains from one sample in a study of cytomegalovirus exposure and HLA in healthy donors. The assay was immunoSEQ multiplex PCR, and TCRdb's table has in-frame clones only and misses some. The repertoire holds 99,000 or so clones, with approximately 14% as singletons. The specimen sequenced was PBMCs. These receptors were obtained from a female donor in good health and CMV-seronegative. The CDR3 runs from the conserved cysteine through the conserved F or W. Fields, in order: V gene, D gene, clone size, J gene, CDR3 length, CDR3 DNA, CDR3 protein. D genes are given only for firm matches. Size values are once, few and many counts, or a class for expanded clones, and some rows have none.

>TRBV18|TRBD1|-|TRBJ1-1|14
TGTGCCAGCTCCAGACAGGGGATGAACACTGAAGCTTTCTTT
CASSRQGMNTEAFF
>TRBV4-3|TRBD1|few|TRBJ2-7|17
TGCGCCAGCAGCCAAGACCCGGGACAGGCCAGCTCCTACGAGCAGTACTTC
CASSQDPGQASSYEQYF
>TRBV27|-|-|TRBJ1-2|15
TGTGCCAGCAGTTTCTCTCAGGGTCTGGGGGCTGGCTACACCTTC
CASSFSQGLGAGYTF
>TRBV12-1|-|few|TRBJ2-7|19
TGTGCCAGCAGCTCCTTCCGGTGCATGGAACCTCCGAGGGTCTACGAGCAGTACTTC
CASSSFRCMEPPRVYEQYF
>TRBV6-5|-|few|TRBJ1-3|15
TGTGCCAGCAGTCGTCAGCGCTACTCTGGAAACACCATATATTTT
CASSRQRYSGNTIYF
>TRBV14|-|-|TRBJ2-1|9
TGTGCCAGCAGCCCCGGGATTTTCTTC
CASSPGIFF
>TRBV19|-|-|TRBJ2-3|17
TGTGCCAGTAGCTCGCCCCGACGCGGTCGTAGCACAGATACGCAGTATTTT
CASSSPRRGRSTDTQYF
>TRBV27|TRBD2|few|TRBJ2-7|15
TGTGCCAGCAGCCGTAGGACTAGCGGGAGCCACGAGCAGTACTTC
CASSRRTSGSHEQYF
>TRBV5-1|-|-|TRBJ1-1|15
TGCGCCAGCAGCTTGGCCCCAGGGGTGAACACTGAGGCTTTCTTT
CASSLAPGVNTEAFF
>TRBV10-3|-|-|TRBJ1-2|13
TGTGCCATCAGTGAGGGACAAGACTATGGCTACACCTTC
CAISEGQDYGYTF
>TRBV30|-|few|TRBJ1-5|12
TGTGCCTGGAGCCAGGGGAATCAGCCCCAGCATTTT
CAWSQGNQPQHF
>TRBV20-1|-|-|TRBJ2-2|11
TGCAGTGCTACGTCTCCCGGGGAGCTGTTTTTT
CSATSPGELFF
>TRBV7-3|-|once|TRBJ2-3|15
TGTGCCAGCAGCTCTACACTAGGGAGCACAGATACGCAGTATTTT
CASSSTLGSTDTQYF
>TRBV30|-|-|TRBJ1-6|13
TGTGCCTGGAGTGAAACGGGACTTTCACCCCTCCACTTT
CAWSETGLSPLHF
>TRBV4-3|-|few|TRBJ2-1|15
TGCGCCAGCAGCCCCTCGCGGGGGCCTAACAATGAGCAGTTCTTC
CASSPSRGPNNEQFF
>TRBV6-5|TRBD2|few|TRBJ2-1|15
TGTGCCAGCAAGCGGGAGGTGAGCTCCTACAATGAGCAGTTCTTC
CASKREVSSYNEQFF
>TRBV4-1|-|-|TRBJ1-1|14
TGCGCCAGCAGCCAAGCGGCGGGGATCACTGAAGCTTTCTTT
CASSQAAGITEAFF
>TRBV5-6|TRBD2|-|TRBJ2-5|15
TGTGCCAGCAGCGACACTAGCGGGAGTCCGGAGACCCAGTACTTC
CASSDTSGSPETQYF
>TRBV4-3|TRBD2|few|TRBJ2-3|16
TGCGCCAGCAGCCAGGGACTAGCGGGGGCAAGAGATACGCAGTATTTT
CASSQGLAGARDTQYF
>TRBV5-1|TRBD2|-|TRBJ2-5|16
TGCGCCAGCAGCCCGGCTAGGGCGGGAGGGCAAGAGACCCAGTACTTC
CASSPARAGGQETQYF
>TRBV30|-|few|TRBJ2-5|13
TGTGCCTGGAGGCTTCTCGGTCGGGAGACCCAGTACTTC
CAWRLLGRETQYF
>TRBV5-4|TRBD1|few|TRBJ1-1|13
TGTGCCAGCAGACAGGGGGTGAACACTGAAGCTTTCTTT
CASRQGVNTEAFF
>TRBV10-2|TRBD1|-|TRBJ1-1|13
TGCGCCAGCGTCGGACAGGAGAACACTGAAGCTTTCTTT
CASVGQENTEAFF
>TRBV13|TRBD2|few|TRBJ2-7|13
TGTGCCAGCAGCTCTAGCGGCCCCTACGAGCAGTACTTC
CASSSSGPYEQYF
>TRBV4-1|TRBD1|few|TRBJ1-2|15
TGCGCCAGCAGCCAAGGGGGACAGGCCAGCTATGGCTACACCTTC
CASSQGGQASYGYTF
>TRBV6-6|-|-|TRBJ2-3|15
TGTGCCAGCAGTTACGGGCGGGGGCGCACAGATACGCAGTATTTT
CASSYGRGRTDTQYF
>TRBV7-8|-|-|TRBJ1-1|17
TGTGCCAGCAGCTTAGCAGCCAGTAACTACATGAACACTGAAGCTTTCTTT
CASSLAASNYMNTEAFF
>TRBV7-2|TRBD1|few|TRBJ2-7|15
TGTGCCAGCAGCAATCCGGGACAGGGGACCTACGAGCAGTACTTC
CASSNPGQGTYEQYF
>TRBV7-2|-|-|TRBJ2-1|13
TGTGCCAGCAGCCTTGACAGGTACAATGAGCAGTTCTTC
CASSLDRYNEQFF
>TRBV2|TRBD1|-|TRBJ2-7|12
TGTGCCAGCAGTTCGACAGGGGTCGAGCAGTACTTC
CASSSTGVEQYF
>TRBV9|-|few|TRBJ2-2|16
TGTGCCAGCAAGCGGTCACCGGGCCGGGACACCGGGGAGCTGTTTTTT
CASKRSPGRDTGELFF
>TRBV19|-|-|TRBJ1-2|14
TGTGCCAGTAGTAAATCGGTCGGGGTCTATGGCTACACCTTC
CASSKSVGVYGYTF
>TRBV5-1|TRBD2|few|TRBJ2-7|17
TGCGCCAGCAGCTTGGGCGTGCTAGCGGGCAGCTCCTACGAGCAGTACTTC
CASSLGVLAGSSYEQYF
>TRBV19|-|few|TRBJ2-3|17
TGTGCCAGTAGTATAGTGTCGGCCCTCCCAGGAAGAGATACGCAGTATTTT
CASSIVSALPGRDTQYF
>TRBV7-9|TRBD1|-|TRBJ1-5|14
TGTGCCAGCAGTTCACAGGGGAGCAATCAGCCCCAGCATTTT
CASSSQGSNQPQHF